These 21 T cell receptor beta chains came from one sample sequenced in a study of T cells in women clearing cervical HPV infection. TCRdb's table, derived via immunoSEQ multiplex PCR, lists solely in-frame clones and lacks some. The listing records about 24,000 clones. The material sequenced was blood buffy coat. All receptors come from a woman aged 18 to 75 with a cervical HPV16 infection that either progressed to CIN3+ or cleared (not recorded which).

A note on this clone: Read sequence stops 3 residues before the CDR3 end, and the germline J gene provides the missing end. This chain uses TRBV5-1 with TRBJ2-1; 8 nucleotides align to TRBD1. The CDR3 contains 14 residues. V trimming: 4 bases; J trimming: 4 bases; junction bases outside the gene matches: 4. Germline V gene sequence: CDR1 SGHRS, CDR2 YFSETQ. The part of the CDR3 DNA that was read is TGCGCCAGCAGCATGGGACAGGCATACAATGAG. Translation: CASSMGQAYNE. The full-length CDR3 reads as CASSMGQAYNEQFF.

As for this clone: The read gets to within 3 residues of the CDR3 end, and the germline J gene fills in the rest. The chain links TRBV11-2 to TRBJ2-2; 11 positions agree with TRBD2. The CDR3 has 15 amino acids. Losses at the gene ends were 5 bases for V and 5 bases for J; bases not matched to a gene: 4. Looked up from germline, CDR1 is SGHAT and CDR2 is FQNNGV. The CDR3 DNA, read in part, is TGTGCCAGCAGCACACCTAGCGGGGGGACCGGGGAG. Protein product: CASSTPSGGTGE. The full CDR3 reads CASSTPSGGTGELFF.

Concerning this clone itself: The read falls 3 residues short of the CDR3 end, and the missing part is taken from the germline J gene. This chain uses TRBV29-1 with TRBJ1-1; D may be TRBD1 (6 bases). V was trimmed by 6 bases and J by 1 base, leaving 18 bases between them. The CDR3 sequence is 15 residues long. CDR1 and CDR2 from the germline V gene are SQVTM and ANQGSEA. CDR3 sequence: CSVGQTGHQNTEAFF. The covered CDR3 bases are TGCAGCGTGGGCCAGACAGGACATCAGAACACTGAA.

CDR3 in amino acids: CAWSVAAPETQYF. The sequenced CDR3 bases are TGTGCCTGGAGCGTGGCGGCCCCCGAGACG. The V call is TRBV30, the J call TRBJ2-3; D ambiguous. The CDR3 is cut off 3 residues early in the read; its end comes from the germline J gene. Germline V lookup: CDR1 GTSNPN, CDR2 SVGIG (reference sequence). This CDR3 is 13 amino acids long.

Concerning this clone: Sequencing ends 3 residues short of the CDR3 end; the germline J gene provides the rest. The chain links TRBV12-3 or TRBV12-4 to TRBJ2-7, with 13 bases aligning to TRBD2. V shed 8 bases, J shed 6 bases, and the junction held 7 bases outside the gene matches. CDR3 length: 14 amino acids. The CDR3 protein is CASRRGLAGVEQYF. The part of the CDR3 DNA that was read is TGTGCCAGCCGACGTGGACTAGCGGGAGTCGAG.

Turning to this clone: The read ends 3 residues before the CDR3 terminus; that terminus is restored from the germline J gene. The chain carries TRBV19 and TRBJ2-6; TRBD1 is a possible D gene (6 bases). Between the trimmed V and J ends, which lost 4 bases and 1 base, there was a span of 17 bases. From germline, CDR1 is LNHDA and CDR2 SQIVND (reference sequence). The CDR3 has 18 amino acids. The CDR3 reads CASSKPGQRFSGANVLTF. The DNA read from the CDR3 is TGTGCCAGTAGTAAACCGGGACAAAGATTTTCTGGGGCCAACGTC.

Comment on this clone: The read finishes 3 residues shy of the CDR3 end, and the germline J gene is used to complete it. The V gene is TRBV5-6, the J gene TRBJ2-3; 7 positions match TRBD2. This CDR3 has 15 amino acids. CDR1 is SGHDT, CDR2 YYEEEE, per germline. CDR3 bases read: TGTGCCAGCAGCTTGGGGGTAGGGAGGGGAGAGACG. Residues: CASSLGVGRGET. The CDR3 in its entirety is CASSLGVGRGETQYF.

A note on this clone: The sequence runs out 3 residues before the end of the CDR3; the remainder is reconstructed from the germline J gene. The chain recombines TRBV18 with TRBJ1-2; the D gene is possibly TRBD1 (5 bases). Germline assignment: CDR1 KGHSH and CDR2 LQKENI. CDR3 length: 14 residues. Here the CDR3 reads CASSRAAGTYDYTF. The CDR3 DNA, read in part, is TGTGCCAGCTCACGAGCTGCAGGGACTTACGAC.

The CDR3 DNA, read in part, is TGTGCCAGCAGCTGGAGACAGGGGAACGACCAAACC. Translated: CASSWRQGNDQT. The complete CDR3 protein is CASSWRQGNDQTLHF. The chain joins TRBV5-4 to TRBJ1-6; TRBD1 aligns across 8 bases. The CDR3 end falls 3 residues outside the read, so it is completed with the germline J gene. Germline V gives CDR1 SGHNT, CDR2 YYREEE (reference sequence). The length of the CDR3 is 15 residues.

For this clone: The junction departs from the called germline gene at one end, perhaps through a read error. The sequenced CDR3 bases are TGTGCCAGCCCACCACCGGCCGGTAGCATGTACGAG. Protein: CASPPPAGSMYE. The entire CDR3 is CASPPPAGSMYEQYF. The chain is built from TRBV18 and TRBJ2-7; D not resolved. Read coverage stops 3 residues before the CDR3 terminus; the germline J gene supplies the remainder. The CDR3 runs to 15 residues. CDR1 is KGHSH, CDR2 LQKENI, per germline.

A note on this clone: The sequence runs out 3 residues before the end of the CDR3; the remainder is reconstructed from the germline J gene. The chain joins TRBV6-1 to TRBJ2-5; 8 bases agree with TRBD2. Germline V gene lookup returns CDR1 MNHNS and CDR2 SASEGT. With V trimmed by 4 bases and J by 0 bases, 4 bases remained unmatched. This CDR3 has 15 residues. The CDR3 reads CASSALAGDQETQYF. The sequenced CDR3 bases are TGTGCCAGCAGTGCCCTAGCGGGCGACCAAGAGACC.

On this clone: The CDR3 end lies 3 residues beyond the end of the read and is filled in from the germline J gene. The chain carries TRBV6-1 and TRBJ1-5; D not resolved. CDR3 size: 16 residues. CDR1 MNHNS and CDR2 SASEGT come from the germline V gene. Trimming took 3 bases from V and 4 from J, leaving 16 bases between them. The covered CDR3 bases are TGTGCCAGCAGTGAGAGCGGGTCAGCCTTAAATCAGCCC. Protein product: CASSESGSALNQP. Given in full, the CDR3 is CASSESGSALNQPQHF.

A remark on this clone: The read is 3 residues too short to cover the CDR3 end, so that end is filled in from the germline J gene. The chain couples TRBV20-1 to TRBJ1-2, with D uncertain. V was pared by 2 bases and J by 4 bases, with 5 bases between. The CDR3 runs 11 residues. Germline values: CDR1 DFQATT, CDR2 SNEGSKA (reference sequence). CDR3 residues: CSARRAYGYTF. The CDR3 DNA, read in part, is TGCAGTGCTAGAAGGGCCTATGGC.

Note on this clone: The read falls 3 residues short of the CDR3 end, and the missing part is taken from the germline J gene. The V call is TRBV19, the J call TRBJ2-2; 7 bases align to TRBD1. The ends lost 1 base at V and 6 bases at J; junction bases unmatched: 2. CDR1 and CDR2 (germline): LNHDA, SQIVND (reference sequence). This CDR3 has 14 amino acids. The CDR3 region is CASSIAQGSGELFF. Incomplete CDR3 DNA: TGTGCCAGTAGTATAGCACAGGGGTCCGGGGAG.

In the case of this clone: With the read ending 3 residues before the CDR3 end, the germline J gene is used to fill in that end. The chain carries TRBV20-1 and TRBJ1-6; the match to TRBD1 covers 8 bases. The length of the CDR3 is 16 residues. CDR1 is DFQATT, CDR2 SNEGSKA, per germline (reference sequence). The ends lost 1 base at V and 0 bases at J; junction bases unmatched: 2. The sequenced part of the CDR3 DNA is TGCAGTGCTAGAGTCGGGACAGGCTCCTATAATTCACCC. Its protein is CSARVGTGSYNSP. The complete CDR3 protein is CSARVGTGSYNSPLHF.

Worth noting for this clone: Read data end 3 residues before the CDR3 end; the end is taken from the germline J gene. The chain couples TRBV7-9 to TRBJ2-3; no clear D. This CDR3 is 15 amino acids long. Germline values: CDR1 SEHNR, CDR2 FQNEAQ (reference sequence). The CDR3 sequence: CASGLRSALKETQYF. CDR3 DNA, as far as it was read: TGTGCCAGCGGCCTCCGGAGCGCCCTAAAAGAGACG.

With respect to this clone: The junction departs from germline at one end; a sequencing error may be responsible. The read ends 3 residues early relative to the CDR3; the germline J gene fills the gap. This same CDR3 is encoded by further DNA sequences in the sample. The genes are TRBV2 and TRBJ1-3, with D possibly being TRBD1 (6 bases). The CDR3 runs 15 residues. Germline V lookup: CDR1 SNHLY, CDR2 FYNNEI. Partial CDR3 DNA: TGTGCCAGCAGCCAAGACAGGAGTTCTGGAAACACA. This sequence encodes CASSQDRSSGNT. The whole CDR3 protein reads CASSQDRSSGNTIYF.

As regards this clone: The read gets to within 3 residues of the CDR3 end, and the germline J gene fills in the rest. The chain combines TRBV11-3 with TRBJ1-2; 9 nucleotides line up with TRBD1. Germline lookup yields CDR1 SGHNT and CDR2 YENEEA. The CDR3 sequence is 14 residues long. The V gene end was trimmed by 5 bases and the J gene end by 2 bases; junction bases not matched to a gene: 3. The part of the CDR3 DNA that was read is TGTGCCAGCAGCACAGGGGGCTTCAACTATGGC. Translation gives CASSTGGFNYG. The CDR3, in full, reads CASSTGGFNYGYTF.

In regard to this clone: The CDR3 goes on 3 residues after the read ends, and that part is filled in from the germline J gene. The J gene is TRBJ1-1, the V gene TRBV2; 12 bases map to TRBD1. Germline CDR1 and CDR2: SNHLY and FYNNEI. Germline trimming cut 10 bases from V and 1 base from J; bases unmatched to any gene: 7. The CDR3 totals 15 residues. The covered CDR3 bases are TGTGCCATCCCCGGGACAGGGGGCGCGAACACTGAA. Protein: CAIPGTGGANTE. The entire CDR3 is CAIPGTGGANTEAFF.

About this clone: The read gets to within 3 residues of the CDR3 end, and the germline J gene fills in the rest. This chain connects TRBV10-3 to TRBJ2-5, with 8 bases lining up with TRBD1. Germline CDR1 ENHRY, CDR2 SYGVKD. J gave up 1 base and V 10 bases, and 8 bases lay outside the gene matches. This CDR3 has 14 amino acids. Incomplete CDR3 DNA: TGTGCCACGGGGGACAGGCCGGCCCAAGAGACC. Its protein is CATGDRPAQET. The entire CDR3 protein is CATGDRPAQETQYF.

Comments on this clone: The read falls 3 residues short of the CDR3 end, and the missing part is taken from the germline J gene. The chain couples TRBV5-1 to TRBJ2-1; 7 bases fit TRBD1. V was pared by 4 bases and J by 8 bases, with 15 bases of the junction left unmatched. The CDR3 spans 16 residues. Germline CDR1 SGHRS, CDR2 YFSETQ. CDR3 DNA, as far as it was read: TGCGCCAGCAGCCCGCCACACGGACAGGTTGGCGATGAG. This codes for CASSPPHGQVGDE. The complete CDR3 protein is CASSPPHGQVGDEQFF. Combining the CDR3 with reference TRBV5-1 and TRBJ2-1 gives the whole variable domain KAGVTQTPRYLIKTRGQQVTLSCSPISGHRSVSWYQQTPGQGLQFLFEYFSETQRNKGNFPGRFSGRQFSNSRSEMNVSTLELGDSALYLCASSPPHGQVGDEQFFGPGTRLTVL.